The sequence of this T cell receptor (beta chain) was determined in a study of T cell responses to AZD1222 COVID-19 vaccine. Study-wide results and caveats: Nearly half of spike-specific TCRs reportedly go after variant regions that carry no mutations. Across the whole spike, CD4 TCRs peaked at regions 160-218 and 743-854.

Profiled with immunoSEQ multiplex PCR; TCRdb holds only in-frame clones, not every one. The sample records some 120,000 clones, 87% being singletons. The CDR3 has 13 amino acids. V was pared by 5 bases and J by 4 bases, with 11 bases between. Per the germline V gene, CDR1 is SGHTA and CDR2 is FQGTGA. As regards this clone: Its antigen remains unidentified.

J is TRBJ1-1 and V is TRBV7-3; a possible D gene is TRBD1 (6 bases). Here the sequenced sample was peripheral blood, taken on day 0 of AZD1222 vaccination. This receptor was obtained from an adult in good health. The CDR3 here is CASSTTGFTEAFF. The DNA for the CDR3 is TGTGCCAGCAGCACCACAGGGTTCACTGAAGCTTTCTTT.